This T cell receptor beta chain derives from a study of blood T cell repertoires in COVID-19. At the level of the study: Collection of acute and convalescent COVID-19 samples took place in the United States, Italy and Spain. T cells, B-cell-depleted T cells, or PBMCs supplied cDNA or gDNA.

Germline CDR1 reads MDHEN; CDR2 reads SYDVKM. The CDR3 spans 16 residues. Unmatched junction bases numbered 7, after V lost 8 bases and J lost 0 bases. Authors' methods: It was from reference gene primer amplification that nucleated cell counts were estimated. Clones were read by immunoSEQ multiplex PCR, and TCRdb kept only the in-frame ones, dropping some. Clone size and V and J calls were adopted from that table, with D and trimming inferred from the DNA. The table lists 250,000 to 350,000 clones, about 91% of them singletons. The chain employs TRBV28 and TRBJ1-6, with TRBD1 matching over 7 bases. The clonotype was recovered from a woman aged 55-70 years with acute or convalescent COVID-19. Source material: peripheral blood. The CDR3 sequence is CASRRDSGSYNSPLHF. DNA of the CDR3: TGTGCCAGCCGGCGGGACAGTGGCTCCTATAATTCACCCCTCCACTTT.